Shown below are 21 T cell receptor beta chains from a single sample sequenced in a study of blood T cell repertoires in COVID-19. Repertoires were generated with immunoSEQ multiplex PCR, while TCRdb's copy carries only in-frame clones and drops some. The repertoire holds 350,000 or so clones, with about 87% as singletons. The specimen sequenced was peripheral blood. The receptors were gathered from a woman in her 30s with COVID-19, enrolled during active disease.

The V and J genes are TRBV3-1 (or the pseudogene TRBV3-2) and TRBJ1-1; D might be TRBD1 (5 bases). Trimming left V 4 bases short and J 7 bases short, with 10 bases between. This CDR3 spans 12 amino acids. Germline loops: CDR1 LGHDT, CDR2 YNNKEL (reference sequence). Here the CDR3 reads CASSPDDSEAFF. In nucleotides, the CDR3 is TGTGCCAGCAGCCCGGACGACAGTGAAGCTTTCTTT.

CDR3 region: CASSMDRVGPQHF. CDR3 DNA: TGTGCCAGCAGCATGGACAGGGTAGGACCCCAGCATTTT. This sequence joins TRBV5-4 and TRBJ1-5, with 8 bases identical to TRBD1. With V trimmed by 4 bases and J by 10 bases, 7 bases remained unmatched. The germline gives CDR1 SGHNT, CDR2 YYREEE (reference sequence). There are 13 residues in the CDR3.

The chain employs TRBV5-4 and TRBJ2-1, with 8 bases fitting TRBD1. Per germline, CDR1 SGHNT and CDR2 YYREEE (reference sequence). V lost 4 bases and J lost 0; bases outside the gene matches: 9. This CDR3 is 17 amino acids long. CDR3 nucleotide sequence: TGTGCCAGCAGCGACCGAAGGACAGGGAGCTCCTACAATGAGCAGTTCTTC. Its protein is CASSDRRTGSSYNEQFF.

CDR3 loop: CAINPSSGGATDTQYF. The CDR3 DNA sequence: TGTGCCATCAATCCTTCTAGCGGGGGGGCTACAGATACGCAGTATTTT. This chain uses TRBV10-3 with TRBJ2-3; TRBD2 matches at 12 bases. V shed 7 bases and J 3 bases; nucleotides not matched to a gene: 8. The CDR3 contains 16 residues. Germline V gives CDR1 ENHRY, CDR2 SYGVKD.

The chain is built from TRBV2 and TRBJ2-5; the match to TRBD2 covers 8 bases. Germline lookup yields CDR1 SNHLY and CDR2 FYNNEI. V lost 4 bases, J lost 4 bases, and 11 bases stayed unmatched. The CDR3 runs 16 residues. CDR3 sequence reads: CASSGHGGAFRETQYF. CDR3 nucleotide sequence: TGTGCCAGCAGTGGCCACGGGGGGGCCTTCCGAGAGACCCAGTACTTC.

The CDR3 DNA follows: TGCGCCAGCAGCCAAGAAGGGGGCACTGAAGCTTTCTTT. It encodes CASSQEGGTEAFF. The rearrangement links TRBV4-1 to TRBJ1-1, with D possibly TRBD1 on 6 matching bases. Germline V lookup: CDR1 MGHRA, CDR2 YSYEKL. The CDR3 runs to 13 residues. The V and J ends lost 0 bases and 4 bases respectively, with 6 bases between them.

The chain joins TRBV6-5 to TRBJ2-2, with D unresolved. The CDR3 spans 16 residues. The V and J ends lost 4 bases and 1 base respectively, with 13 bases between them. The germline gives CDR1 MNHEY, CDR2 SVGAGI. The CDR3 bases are TGTGCCAGCAGTTTACTTCTTACAGAGAACACCGGGGAGCTGTTTTTT. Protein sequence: CASSLLLTENTGELFF.

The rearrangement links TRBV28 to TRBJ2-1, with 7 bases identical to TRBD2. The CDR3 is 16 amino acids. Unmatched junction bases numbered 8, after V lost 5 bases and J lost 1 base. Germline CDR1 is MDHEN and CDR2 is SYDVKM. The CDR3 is CASSSPAGLSYNEQFF. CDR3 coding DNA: TGTGCCAGCAGTAGCCCAGCGGGGTTGTCCTACAATGAGCAGTTCTTC.

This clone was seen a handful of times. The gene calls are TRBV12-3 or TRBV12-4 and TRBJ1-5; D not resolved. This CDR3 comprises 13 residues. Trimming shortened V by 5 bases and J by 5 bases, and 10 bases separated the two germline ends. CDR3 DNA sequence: TGTGCCAGCAGTCAAGACAAATATCAGCCCCAGCATTTT. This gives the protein CASSQDKYQPQHF.

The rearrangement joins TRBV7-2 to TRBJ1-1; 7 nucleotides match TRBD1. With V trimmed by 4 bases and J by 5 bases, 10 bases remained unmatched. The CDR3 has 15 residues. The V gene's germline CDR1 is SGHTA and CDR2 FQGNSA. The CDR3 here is CASSSETGWRTEAFF. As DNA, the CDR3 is TGTGCCAGCAGCTCCGAGACAGGGTGGAGGACTGAAGCTTTCTTT.

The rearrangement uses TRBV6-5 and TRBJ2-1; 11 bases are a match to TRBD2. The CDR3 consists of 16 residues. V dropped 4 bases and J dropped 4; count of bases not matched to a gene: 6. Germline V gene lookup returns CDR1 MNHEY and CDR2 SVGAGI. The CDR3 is CASSSYSGGGYNEQFF. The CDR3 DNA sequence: TGTGCCAGCAGTTCGTATAGCGGGGGGGGTTACAATGAGCAGTTCTTC.

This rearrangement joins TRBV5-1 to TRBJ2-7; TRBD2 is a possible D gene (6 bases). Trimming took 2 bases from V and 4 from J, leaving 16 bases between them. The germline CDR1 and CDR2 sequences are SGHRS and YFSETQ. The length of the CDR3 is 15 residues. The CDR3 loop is CASSLQPGLNYEQYF. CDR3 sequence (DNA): TGCGCCAGCAGCTTACAACCGGGACTTAATTACGAGCAGTACTTC.

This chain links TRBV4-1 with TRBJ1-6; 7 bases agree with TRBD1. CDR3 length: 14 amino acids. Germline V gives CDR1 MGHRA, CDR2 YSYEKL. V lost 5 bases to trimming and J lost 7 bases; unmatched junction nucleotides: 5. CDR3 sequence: CASSKRQGNSPLHF. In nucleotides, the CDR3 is TGCGCCAGCAGCAAAAGACAGGGCAATTCACCCCTCCACTTT.

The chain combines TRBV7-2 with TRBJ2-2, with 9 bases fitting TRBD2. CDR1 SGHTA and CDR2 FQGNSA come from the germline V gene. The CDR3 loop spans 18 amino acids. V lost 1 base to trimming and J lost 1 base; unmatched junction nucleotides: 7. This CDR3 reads CASSLGGLAGRNTGELFF. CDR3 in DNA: TGTGCCAGCAGCTTAGGGGGGCTAGCGGGGAGGAACACCGGGGAGCTGTTTTTT.

The CDR3 loop reads CASSQGPRMVQYF. For the CDR3, the DNA is TGTGCCAGCAGCCAAGGGCCCAGGATGGTTCAGTACTTC. The chain carries TRBV14 and TRBJ2-4; unclear D gene. Trimming shortened V by 1 base and J by 11 bases, and 12 bases separated the two germline ends. The CDR3 length is 13 residues. Germline CDR1 reads SGHDN; CDR2 reads FVKESK.

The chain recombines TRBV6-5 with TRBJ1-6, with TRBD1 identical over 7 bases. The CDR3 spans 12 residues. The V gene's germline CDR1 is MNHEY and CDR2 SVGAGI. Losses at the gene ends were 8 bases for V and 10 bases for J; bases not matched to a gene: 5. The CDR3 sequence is CASLQGGSPLHF. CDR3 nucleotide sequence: TGTGCCAGCCTGCAGGGGGGCTCACCCCTCCACTTT.

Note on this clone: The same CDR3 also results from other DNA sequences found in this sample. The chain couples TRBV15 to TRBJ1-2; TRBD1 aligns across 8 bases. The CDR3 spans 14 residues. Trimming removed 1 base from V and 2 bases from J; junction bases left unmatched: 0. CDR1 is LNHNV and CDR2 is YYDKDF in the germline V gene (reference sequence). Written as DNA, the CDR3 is TGTGCCACCAGCAGAGGGACAGGGAACTATGGCTACACCTTC. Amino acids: CATSRGTGNYGYTF.

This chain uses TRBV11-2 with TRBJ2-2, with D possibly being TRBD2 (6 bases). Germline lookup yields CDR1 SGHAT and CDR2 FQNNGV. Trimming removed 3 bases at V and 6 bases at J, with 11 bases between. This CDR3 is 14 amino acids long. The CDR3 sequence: CASSLFGEAGELFF. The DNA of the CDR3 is TGTGCCAGCAGCTTGTTCGGGGAGGCCGGGGAGCTGTTTTTT.

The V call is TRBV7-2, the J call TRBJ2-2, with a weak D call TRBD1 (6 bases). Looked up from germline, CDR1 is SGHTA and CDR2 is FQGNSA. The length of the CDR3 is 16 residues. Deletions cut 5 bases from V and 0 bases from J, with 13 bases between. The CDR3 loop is CASSIDRIPNTGELFF. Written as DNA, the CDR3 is TGTGCCAGCAGCATCGACAGGATCCCGAACACCGGGGAGCTGTTTTTT.

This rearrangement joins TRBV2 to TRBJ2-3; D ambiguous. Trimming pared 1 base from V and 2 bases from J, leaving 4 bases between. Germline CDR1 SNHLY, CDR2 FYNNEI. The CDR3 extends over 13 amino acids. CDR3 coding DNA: TGTGCCAGCAGTGAAGACTTCACAGATACGCAGTATTTT. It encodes CASSEDFTDTQYF.

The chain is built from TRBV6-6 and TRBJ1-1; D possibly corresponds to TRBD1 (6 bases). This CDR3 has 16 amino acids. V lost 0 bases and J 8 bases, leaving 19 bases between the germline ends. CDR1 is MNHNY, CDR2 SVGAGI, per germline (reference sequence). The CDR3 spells CASSYSTVDSRGEAFF. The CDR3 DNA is TGTGCCAGCAGTTACTCGACGGTCGATAGTAGGGGGGAAGCTTTCTTT.